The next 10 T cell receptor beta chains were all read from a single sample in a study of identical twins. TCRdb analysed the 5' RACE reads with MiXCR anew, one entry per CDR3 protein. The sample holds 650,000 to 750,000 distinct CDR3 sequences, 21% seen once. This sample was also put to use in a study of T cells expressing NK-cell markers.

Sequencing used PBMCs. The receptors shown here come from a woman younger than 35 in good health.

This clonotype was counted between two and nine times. The CDR3 reads CASSRGRLYEQYF. The CDR3 DNA follows: TGTGCCAGCAGCCGAGGCCGACTCTACGAGCAGTACTTC. The rearrangement links TRBV27 to TRBJ2-7; D gene uncertain. V shed 6 bases and J shed 3 bases, with 12 bases lying between them. The germline gives CDR1 MNHEY, CDR2 SMNVEV (reference sequence). The CDR3 runs to 13 residues.

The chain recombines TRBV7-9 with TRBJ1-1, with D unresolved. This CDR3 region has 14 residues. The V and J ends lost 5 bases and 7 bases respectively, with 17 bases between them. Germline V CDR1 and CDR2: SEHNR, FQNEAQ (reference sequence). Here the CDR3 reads CASSPAVGILEAFF. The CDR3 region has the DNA TGTGCCAGCAGCCCGGCGGTGGGGATTCTTGAAGCTTTCTTT.

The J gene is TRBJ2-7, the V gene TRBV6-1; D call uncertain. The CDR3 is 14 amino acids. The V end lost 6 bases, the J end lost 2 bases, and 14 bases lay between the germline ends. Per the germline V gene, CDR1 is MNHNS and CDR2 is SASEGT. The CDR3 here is CASSPGSRTYEQYF. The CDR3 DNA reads TGTGCCAGCAGCCCTGGGTCCAGGACCTACGAGCAGTACTTC.

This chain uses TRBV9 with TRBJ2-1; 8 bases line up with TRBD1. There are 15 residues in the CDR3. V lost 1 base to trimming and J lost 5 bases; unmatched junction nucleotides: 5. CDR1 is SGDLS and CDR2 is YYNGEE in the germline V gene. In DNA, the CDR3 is TGTGCCAGCAGCGTACAGGGGGCAACCCACAATGAGCAGTTCTTC. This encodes CASSVQGATHNEQFF. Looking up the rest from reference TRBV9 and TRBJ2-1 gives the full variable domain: DSGVTQTPKHLITATGQRVTLRCSPRSGDLSVYWYQQSLDQGLQFLIQYYNGEERAKGNILERFSAQQFPDLHSELNLSSLELGDSALYFCASSVQGATHNEQFFGPGTRLTVL.

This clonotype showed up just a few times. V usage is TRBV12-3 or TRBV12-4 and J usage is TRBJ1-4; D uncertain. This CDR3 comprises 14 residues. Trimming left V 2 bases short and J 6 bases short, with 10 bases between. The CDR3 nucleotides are TGTGCCAGCAGTTTATCCCAACTTGATGAAAAACTGTTTTTT. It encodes CASSLSQLDEKLFF.

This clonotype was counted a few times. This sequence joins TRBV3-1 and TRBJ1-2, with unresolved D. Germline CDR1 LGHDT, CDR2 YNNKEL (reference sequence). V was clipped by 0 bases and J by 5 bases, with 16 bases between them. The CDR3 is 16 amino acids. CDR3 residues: CASSQENRVLLYGYTF. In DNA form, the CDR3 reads TGTGCCAGCAGCCAAGAAAATCGGGTCCTCCTTTATGGCTACACCTTC.

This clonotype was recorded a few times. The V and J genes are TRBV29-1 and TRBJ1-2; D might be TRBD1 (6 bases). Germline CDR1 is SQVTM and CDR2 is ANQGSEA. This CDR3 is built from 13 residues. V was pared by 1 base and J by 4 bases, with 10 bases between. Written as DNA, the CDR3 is TGCAGCGTTGAAGGGACAGCATCCTATGGCTACACCTTC. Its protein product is CSVEGTASYGYTF.

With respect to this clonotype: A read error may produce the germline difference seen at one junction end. DNA of the CDR3: TGTGCCTTCAGTTTTACGGGACTTAGTTCAGGAAACACAGATACGCAGTATTTT. Its translation: CAFSFTGLSSGNTDTQYF. V is TRBV10-3 and J is TRBJ2-3; perhaps TRBD2 as D (6 bases). The germline V gene encodes CDR1 ENHRY and CDR2 SYGVKD. CDR3 length: 18 amino acids.

The CDR3: CASTRGAKNIQYF. CDR3 DNA sequence: TGTGCCAGCACCCGCGGGGCCAAAAACATTCAGTACTTC. The gene calls are TRBV6-1 and TRBJ2-4; maybe TRBD2 (5 bases). Germline CDR1 reads MNHNS; CDR2 reads SASEGT. Trimming shortened V by 7 bases and J by 1 base, and 8 bases separated the two germline ends. The CDR3 is 13 residues long.

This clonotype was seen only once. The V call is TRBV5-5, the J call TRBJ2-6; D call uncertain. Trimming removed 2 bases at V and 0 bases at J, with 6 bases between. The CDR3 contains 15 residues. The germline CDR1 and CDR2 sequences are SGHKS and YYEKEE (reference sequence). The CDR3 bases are TGTGCCAGCAGCTTTTTACTCTCTGGGGCCAACGTCCTGACTTTC. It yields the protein CASSFLLSGANVLTF.